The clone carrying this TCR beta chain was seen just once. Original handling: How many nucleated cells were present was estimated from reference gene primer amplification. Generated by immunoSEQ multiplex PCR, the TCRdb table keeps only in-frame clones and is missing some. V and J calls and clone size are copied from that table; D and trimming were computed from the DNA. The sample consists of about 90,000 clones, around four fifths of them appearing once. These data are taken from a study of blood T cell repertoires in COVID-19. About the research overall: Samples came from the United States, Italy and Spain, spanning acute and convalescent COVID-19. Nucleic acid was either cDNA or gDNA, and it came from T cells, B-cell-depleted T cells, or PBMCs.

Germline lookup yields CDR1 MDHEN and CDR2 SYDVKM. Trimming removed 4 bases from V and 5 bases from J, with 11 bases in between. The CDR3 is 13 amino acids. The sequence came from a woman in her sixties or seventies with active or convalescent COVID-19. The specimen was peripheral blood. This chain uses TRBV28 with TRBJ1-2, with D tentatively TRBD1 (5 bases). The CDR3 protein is CASSSRQGYGYTF. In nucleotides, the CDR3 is TGTGCCAGCAGTTCTAGGCAGGGTTATGGCTACACCTTC.